This paragraph covers one TCR beta chain sequence. Its antigen remains unknown. This sample stems from a study of T cell responses to AZD1222 COVID-19 vaccine. Whole-study results and caveats: Mostly white British, mostly female donors; authors suggested clonal diversity may be underestimated. Regions left unmutated in variants are reportedly the target of nearly half of spike-specific TCRs.

The CDR3 spans 15 residues. The V gene lost 1 base and the J gene lost 0 bases, with 7 bases spanning the gap. CDR1 is KGHDR, CDR2 SFDVKD, per germline. Sequencing was performed with immunoSEQ multiplex PCR; in TCRdb, only in-frame clones are kept and a portion is missing. Of 80,000 to 95,000 clones in the sample, roughly 88% are singletons; the top ten hold roughly 5%. This specimen was peripheral blood, taken on day 0 of MenACWY control vaccination. The sequence derives from an adult in good health. The J gene is TRBJ2-3, the V gene TRBV24-1, with D possibly TRBD2 on 5 matching bases. CDR3 protein: CATSDFGGSTDTQYF. CDR3 bases: TGTGCCACCAGTGATTTCGGCGGGAGCACAGATACGCAGTATTTT.